The 21 T cell receptor beta chains given below trace back to one sample, sequenced in a study of regulatory T cells in long-lasting Graves disease. Arm-PCR of CDR3 regions with iRepertoire HTBI primers generated TCR beta libraries. TCRdb used MiXCR to reprocess the multiplex PCR reads, holding one entry per CDR3 protein. The repertoire holds about 470,000 distinct CDR3 sequences, with under 25% as singletons. Regarding time point: persistent/refractory GD, antithyroid drugs over 5 years with positive TRAb. Making the TCR library involved RNA that had been extracted from PBMCs. Material: peripheral blood mononuclear cells (PBMCs), obtained when the disease was refractory, from a patient treated with antithyroid drugs. The receptors were sampled from a female donor with Graves disease.

The table lists this clonotype with many counts. The chain joins TRBV12-3 or TRBV12-4 to TRBJ1-1, with 8 nucleotides matching TRBD1. V lost 8 bases, J lost 3 bases, and 11 bases stayed unmatched. The CDR3 extends over 15 amino acids. The CDR3 region has the DNA TGTGCCAGCCAAAGGGGGGACAGGTTGGACACTGAAGCTTTCTTT. Its translation: CASQRGDRLDTEAFF.

This chain joins TRBV5-1 and TRBJ2-5, with 11 nucleotides matching TRBD1. Germline values: CDR1 SGHRS, CDR2 YFSETQ. Trimming took 0 bases from V and 4 from J; bases not matched to a gene: 5. The CDR3 covers 16 residues. The CDR3 nucleotides are TGCGCCAGCAGCTTGGGCAGGACAGGGGGCGGAGAGACCCAGTACTTC. This encodes CASSLGRTGGGETQYF.

This clonotype was counted between two and nine times. The chain recombines TRBV11-3 with TRBJ2-5; TRBD1 aligns across 9 bases. The CDR3 has 13 residues. V shed 5 bases, J shed 5 bases, and the junction held 3 bases outside the gene matches. Germline assignment: CDR1 SGHNT and CDR2 YENEEA. As DNA, the CDR3 is TGTGCCAGCAGCGGGACAGGGCTGGAGACCCAGTACTTC. As protein: CASSGTGLETQYF. Looking up the rest from reference TRBV11-3 and TRBJ2-5 gives the full variable domain: EAGVVQSPRYKIIEKKQPVAFWCNPISGHNTLYWYLQNLGQGPELLIRYENEEAVDDSQLPKDRFSAERLKGVDSTLKIQPAELGDSAVYLCASSGTGLETQYFGPGTRLLVL.

The sample holds many counts of this clonotype. An end of the junction differs from the germline gene, which may be a read error. V is TRBV11-2 and J is TRBJ2-7; TRBD1 might be the D (6 bases). The germline gives CDR1 SGHAT, CDR2 FQNNGV. The CDR3 has 15 amino acids. The CDR3 is CAGSLVPGDSYEQYF. As DNA, the CDR3 is TGTGCCGGCAGCTTAGTTCCAGGGGATAGCTACGAGCAGTACTTC.

Ten or more counts support this clonotype. V and J are TRBV6-1 and TRBJ1-1; TRBD1 might be the D (5 bases). The CDR3 has 15 residues. Germline V gene lookup returns CDR1 MNHNS and CDR2 SASEGT. Deletions cut 6 bases from V and 0 bases from J, with 14 bases between. CDR3 DNA: TGTGCCAGCAGGGGGGGTCCCAATTTGAACACTGAAGCTTTCTTT. It encodes CASRGGPNLNTEAFF.

Ten or more counts support this clonotype. The CDR3 DNA sequence: TGTGCCAGCAGTACCCCTAGCGGGAGCTCCTACGAGCAGTACTTC. This codes for CASSTPSGSSYEQYF. The V call is TRBV28, the J call TRBJ2-7; 10 bases match TRBD2. V lost 5 bases, J lost 0 bases, and 4 bases stayed unmatched. From germline, CDR1 is MDHEN and CDR2 SYDVKM. The CDR3 length is 15 residues.

The rearrangement links TRBV5-1 to TRBJ2-3; unclear D gene. CDR1 is SGHRS, CDR2 YFSETQ, per germline. The CDR3 covers 12 residues. V lost 4 bases and J 9 bases, leaving 12 bases between the germline ends. The CDR3 DNA sequence: TGCGCCAGCAGCCCCGACGAAGAAACGCAGTATTTT. Protein product: CASSPDEETQYF.

This clonotype was counted at least ten times. The chain couples TRBV29-1 to TRBJ1-2; 8 bases are shared with TRBD1. The CDR3 has 13 amino acids. After removal of 7 bases from V and 4 bases from J, the junction contained 8 bases not matched to a gene. In germline, CDR1 is SQVTM, CDR2 ANQGSEA. The DNA of the CDR3 is TGCAGCGCAGGGGGACAGGACGGCTATGGCTACACCTTC. This encodes CSAGGQDGYGYTF.

A few counts support this clonotype. The chain joins TRBV4-1 to TRBJ2-7, with 8 bases lining up with TRBD2. Trimming took 2 bases from V and 6 from J; bases not matched to a gene: 9. This CDR3 comprises 15 residues. The germline gives CDR1 MGHRA, CDR2 YSYEKL. CDR3 nucleotides: TGCGCCAGCAGCCAAACCGCAGGACTAGCAGGCGAGCAGTACTTC. Protein product: CASSQTAGLAGEQYF.

This clonotype has at least ten counts. The genes are TRBV2 and TRBJ2-7; tentative D call: TRBD1 (5 bases). Germline values: CDR1 SNHLY, CDR2 FYNNEI. Trimming took off 9 bases at V and 0 bases at J, with 12 bases between the two ends. The CDR3 consists of 13 residues. The CDR3 DNA sequence: TGTGCCAGAAGGGGCTCCGACTCCTACGAGCAGTACTTC. Translating gives CARRGSDSYEQYF.

This clonotype was counted only a few times. This chain connects TRBV10-3 to TRBJ1-3; a weak D match, TRBD1 (6 bases). Trimming took off 0 bases at V and 0 bases at J, with 12 bases between the two ends. In germline, CDR1 is ENHRY, CDR2 SYGVKD. The length of the CDR3 is 17 residues. CDR3 sequence reads: CAISESAGVSSGNTIYF. CDR3 DNA sequence: TGTGCCATCAGTGAGTCCGCAGGGGTCAGCTCTGGAAACACCATATATTTT.

This clonotype was counted ten times or more. The chain combines TRBV27 with TRBJ1-4; D is uncertain. Between the trimmed V and J ends, which lost 4 bases and 0 bases, there was a span of 6 bases. CDR3 size: 14 residues. Germline CDR1 MNHEY, CDR2 SMNVEV (reference sequence). CDR3 sequence (DNA): TGTGCCAGCAGTTCTCCCGCAACTAATGAAAAACTGTTTTTT. It is translated as CASSSPATNEKLFF. The full variable domain, in which reference TRBV27 and TRBJ1-4 provide the parts outside the CDR3, is EAQVTQNPRYLITVTGKKLTVTCSQNMNHEYMSWYRQDPGLGLRQIYYSMNVEVTDKGDVPEGYKVSRKEKRNFPLILESPSPNQTSLYFCASSSPATNEKLFFGSGTQLSVL.

Many counts were recorded for this clonotype. The chain uses TRBV7-9 and TRBJ1-2; 8 bases are shared with TRBD1. CDR3 size: 14 residues. V trimming: 5 bases; J trimming: 8 bases; junction bases outside the gene matches: 10. Germline CDR1 SEHNR, CDR2 FQNEAQ (reference sequence). The CDR3 spells CASSERTGLRGYTF. For the CDR3, the DNA is TGTGCCAGCAGCGAACGGACAGGGCTGCGGGGCTACACCTTC.

A remark on this clonotype: The junction departs from the called germline gene at one end, perhaps through a read error. The chain joins TRBV7-7 to TRBJ2-7, with no clear D. The germline V gene has CDR1 SSHAT and CDR2 FNYEAQ (reference sequence). This CDR3 comprises 15 residues. The CDR3 nucleotides read TGTGCTAGCAGCCTTGGCGCAGGCAATTTCTACGAGCAGTACTTC. Translated: CASSLGAGNFYEQYF.

With respect to this clonotype: One end of the junction is discordant with germline, which a read error may explain. The gene calls are TRBV7-3 and TRBJ1-1, with D uncertain. Germline assignment: CDR1 SGHTA and CDR2 FQGTGA. The CDR3 length is 13 residues. The CDR3 reads CASSLKGNTEALF. The CDR3 DNA reads as TGTGCCAGCAGCTTAAAGGGTAACACTGAAGCTCTCTTT. The whole variable domain, filled in from reference TRBV7-3 and TRBJ1-1, reads GAGVSQTPSNKVTEKGKYVELRCDPISGHTALYWYRQSLGQGPEFLIYFQGTGAADDSGLPNDRFFAVRPEGSVSTLKIQRTERGDSAVYLCASSLKGNTEALFGQGTRLTVV.

The V and J genes are TRBV5-1 and TRBJ1-1; D is possibly TRBD1 (5 bases). The CDR3 extends over 17 amino acids. The germline CDR1 and CDR2 sequences are SGHRS and YFSETQ. Trimming stripped 4 bases from V and 3 bases from J, with 22 bases between. In nucleotides, the CDR3 is TGCGCCAGCAGCACCATCGGGTCGGGGGAAAGAGACACTGAAGCTTTCTTT. This sequence encodes CASSTIGSGERDTEAFF. The full variable domain, completed using reference TRBV5-1 and TRBJ1-1, is KAGVTQTPRYLIKTRGQQVTLSCSPISGHRSVSWYQQTPGQGLQFLFEYFSETQRNKGNFPGRFSGRQFSNSRSEMNVSTLELGDSALYLCASSTIGSGERDTEAFFGQGTRLTVV.

V is TRBV15 and J is TRBJ2-7; D may be TRBD1 (6 bases). Trimming took 1 base from V and 2 from J, leaving 9 bases between them. Germline V gene data show CDR1 as LNHNV and CDR2 as YYDKDF (reference sequence). This CDR3 contains 14 residues. The CDR3 DNA follows: TGTGCCACCAGCAGAGGAACAGGGACCTACGAGCAGTACTTC. Its protein is CATSRGTGTYEQYF.

This clonotype was recorded at least ten times. The CDR3 DNA sequence: TGTGCCAGCAGCTTAAGGGCAGGAGCTAACTATGGCTACACCTTC. Residues: CASSLRAGANYGYTF. The chain is built from TRBV7-3 and TRBJ1-2; D is unresolved. The germline V and J ends were trimmed by 1 base and 0 bases, with 9 bases remaining between them. The CDR3 is 15 amino acids. The germline gives CDR1 SGHTA, CDR2 FQGTGA.

In this sample, this clonotype turned up a few times. V gene TRBV28 combines with J gene TRBJ2-3, with 8 bases that match TRBD2. CDR1 and CDR2 from the germline V gene are MDHEN and SYDVKM. Trimming removed 3 bases from V and 0 bases from J; junction bases left unmatched: 2. The length of the CDR3 is 15 residues. The CDR3: CASSFSGTSTDTQYF. CDR3 DNA sequence: TGTGCCAGCAGTTTTAGCGGGACTAGCACAGATACGCAGTATTTT.

In regard to this clonotype: One base away lies a much larger clone, so this may be a sequencing read error. This chain links TRBV7-9 with TRBJ1-1; D is perhaps TRBD1 (5 bases). Germline V CDR1 and CDR2: SEHNR, FQNEAQ (reference sequence). Trimming took off 1 base at V and 1 base at J, with 10 bases between the two ends. The CDR3 consists of 15 residues. CDR3 DNA: TGTGCCAGCAGCTTAGGTGTCAGGGCGAACACTGAAGCTTTCTTT. Residues: CASSLGVRANTEAFF. The full variable domain, rest sourced from reference TRBV7-9 and TRBJ1-1, is DTGVSQNPRHKITKRGQNVTFRCDPISEHNRLYWYRQTLGQGPEFLTYFQNEAQLEKSRLLSDRFSAERPKGSFSTLEIQRTEQGDSAMYLCASSLGVRANTEAFFGQGTRLTVV.

This clonotype showed up just a few times. The chain has TRBV3-1 and TRBJ2-7; possibly TRBD1 for D (5 bases). V was clipped by 0 bases and J by 4 bases, with 13 bases between them. The CDR3 consists of 15 residues. The germline V gene has CDR1 LGHDT and CDR2 YNNKEL (reference sequence). The CDR3 loop reads CASSQEPRARYEQYF. The CDR3 nucleotides read TGTGCCAGCAGCCAAGAGCCCAGGGCGCGTTACGAGCAGTACTTC.